The 30 T cell receptor beta chains below come from one sample, sequenced in a study of blood T cell repertoires in COVID-19. Clones were sequenced by immunoSEQ multiplex PCR, and TCRdb holds only the in-frame ones, with some missing. The repertoire holds 120,000 to 150,000 clones, with 87% as singletons. Sequenced sample: peripheral blood. These receptors originate from a woman between 50 and 59 years old with acute or convalescent COVID-19.

The rearrangement links TRBV5-1 to TRBJ2-5; D gene ambiguous. CDR3 length equals 14 residues. V lost 4 bases to trimming and J lost 5 bases, with 15 bases between them. Germline V lookup: CDR1 SGHRS, CDR2 YFSETQ. This CDR3 reads CASSPLNSAETQYF. CDR3 in DNA: TGCGCCAGCAGCCCCCTGAATAGTGCTGAGACCCAGTACTTC.

This chain connects TRBV11-2 to TRBJ1-1; possible D gene TRBD1, 5 bases. The CDR3 has 15 residues. The ends were cut back, 0 bases at V and 2 bases at J, with 10 bases in the middle. The V gene's germline CDR1 is SGHAT and CDR2 FQNNGV. CDR3 in DNA: TGTGCCAGCAGCTTAGACAGGGCGTTCAACACTGAAGCTTTCTTT. Translation gives CASSLDRAFNTEAFF.

The gene calls are TRBV29-1 and TRBJ1-2; 11 bases align to TRBD1. The germline V gene encodes CDR1 SQVTM and CDR2 ANQGSEA. V lost 3 bases and J lost 6; bases outside the gene matches: 6. The CDR3 covers 14 residues. The DNA for the CDR3 is TGCAGCGTTGATAAGGACAGGGGGCGACATGGCTACACCTTC. Its protein product is CSVDKDRGRHGYTF.

This chain uses TRBV20-1 with TRBJ2-2, with 7 bases lining up with TRBD1. The germline CDR1 and CDR2 sequences are DFQATT and SNEGSKA (reference sequence). This CDR3 has 15 residues. V was pared by 3 bases and J by 3 bases, with 7 bases of the junction left unmatched. The CDR3 DNA follows: TGCAGTGCTAGTTTGGGGACAGAGGACACCGGGGAGCTGTTTTTT. Amino acids: CSASLGTEDTGELFF.

This chain links TRBV13 with TRBJ1-3; D might be TRBD1 (5 bases). V lost 5 bases to trimming and J lost 7 bases, with 12 bases between them. Germline V gene sequence: CDR1 PRHDT, CDR2 FYEKMQ (reference sequence). The CDR3 covers 13 residues. The CDR3 protein is CASSRRGSNTIYF. CDR3 DNA sequence: TGTGCCAGCAGCCGACGGGGGAGTAACACCATATATTTT.

The chain employs TRBV5-6 and TRBJ2-7; the match to TRBD2 covers 9 bases. The CDR3 runs 13 residues. V was clipped by 5 bases and J by 5 bases; unmatched bases: 5. Germline V gives CDR1 SGHDT, CDR2 YYEEEE. The CDR3 protein is CASRRGGHHEQYF. DNA for the CDR3: TGTGCCAGCAGGCGGGGGGGCCACCACGAGCAGTACTTC.

The J gene is TRBJ1-5, the V gene TRBV9; the D gene is possibly TRBD1 (5 bases). This CDR3 region has 15 residues. CDR1 is SGDLS and CDR2 is YYNGEE in the germline V gene. V lost 4 bases, J lost 5 bases, and 16 bases lay in between. CDR3 loop: CASSSYLIRDQPQHF. The CDR3 DNA sequence: TGTGCCAGCAGCTCCTACCTTATCAGGGATCAGCCCCAGCATTTT.

The chain joins TRBV7-8 to TRBJ2-5; 7 nucleotides align to TRBD1. CDR3 size: 13 residues. The junction had 0 bases not matched to a gene; V was cut back by 3 bases and J by 2 bases. Germline CDR1 SGHVS, CDR2 FQNEAQ. Here the CDR3 reads CASSLGQQETQYF. The CDR3, as DNA: TGTGCCAGCAGCTTGGGACAGCAAGAGACCCAGTACTTC.

The sample holds a few counts of this clone. The V gene is TRBV3-1 (or the pseudogene TRBV3-2), the J gene TRBJ2-7, with 9 nucleotides matching TRBD2. Germline V gene data show CDR1 as LGHDT and CDR2 as YNNKEL (reference sequence). This CDR3 has 15 residues. V lost 4 bases to trimming and J lost 4 bases; unmatched junction nucleotides: 8. CDR3 protein: CASSRATSGAYEQYF. For the CDR3, the DNA is TGTGCCAGCAGCCGGGCGACTAGCGGAGCTTACGAGCAGTACTTC.

CDR3 in DNA: TGTGCCAGCAGCTTAGAAGTTAGCCGAGGGTATTTT. Residues: CASSLEVSRGYF. This chain uses TRBV7-2 with TRBJ2-3; D uncertain. This CDR3 has 12 residues. Germline assignment: CDR1 SGHTA and CDR2 FQGNSA. The V gene lost 1 base and the J gene lost 14 bases, with 13 bases spanning the gap.

Only one count was recorded for this clone. V usage is TRBV13 and J usage is TRBJ2-7; TRBD1 might be the D (5 bases). Germline V gives CDR1 PRHDT, CDR2 FYEKMQ (reference sequence). Trimming took off 2 bases at V and 1 base at J, with 9 bases between the two ends. This CDR3 spans 14 amino acids. For the CDR3, the DNA is TGTGCCAGCAGCTTAAGGTCAGGGTCCTACGAGCAGTACTTC. This encodes CASSLRSGSYEQYF.

The J gene is TRBJ2-7, the V gene TRBV18; a weak D match, TRBD1 (6 bases). Germline V gives CDR1 KGHSH, CDR2 LQKENI. This CDR3 is built from 15 residues. V was pared by 8 bases and J by 0 bases, with 17 bases between. For the CDR3, the DNA is TGTGCCAGCACAACGTCAAGGGGGTCCTCCTACGAGCAGTACTTC. Protein: CASTTSRGSSYEQYF.

The chain combines TRBV5-1 with TRBJ1-1, with D unclear. CDR3 length equals 12 residues. Germline V CDR1 and CDR2: SGHRS, YFSETQ. Trimming cost V 0 bases and J 7 bases, with 7 bases left between them. Written as DNA, the CDR3 is TGCGCCAGCAGCTTGGTGGCAGGTGAAGCTTTCTTT. Its translation is CASSLVAGEAFF.

The CDR3 DNA reads as TGTGCCTGGGGTAGCGGATACGAGCAGTACTTC. It encodes CAWGSGYEQYF. The genes are TRBV30 and TRBJ2-7; D might be TRBD2 (6 bases). CDR3 length equals 11 residues. V was cut by 5 bases and J by 4 bases, with 9 bases left in between. The germline gives CDR1 GTSNPN, CDR2 SVGIG (reference sequence).

V is TRBV3-1 (or the pseudogene TRBV3-2) and J is TRBJ2-7; D is uncertain. With 3 bases removed from V and 1 base from J, the gap between germline ends came to 13 bases. Germline loops: CDR1 LGHDT, CDR2 YNNKEL (reference sequence). The CDR3 is made up of 15 amino acids. The CDR3 reads CASSQAPVPSYEQYF. CDR3 coding DNA: TGTGCCAGCAGCCAGGCCCCTGTACCTTCCTACGAGCAGTACTTC.

This sequence joins TRBV11-1 and TRBJ1-4; 9 bases match TRBD1. Germline CDR1 is SGHAT and CDR2 is FQDESV (reference sequence). With 3 bases clipped from V and 5 bases from J, the junction kept 1 base outside the gene matches. CDR3 length: 14 amino acids. DNA of the CDR3: TGTGCCAGCAGCTTGGACAGGGGAAATGAAAAACTGTTTTTT. Translating gives CASSLDRGNEKLFF.

V and J are TRBV10-3 and TRBJ2-7, with D tentatively TRBD2 (5 bases). The V gene lost 0 bases and the J gene lost 11 bases, with 14 bases spanning the gap. The V gene's germline CDR1 is ENHRY and CDR2 SYGVKD. The CDR3 is made up of 13 amino acids. In DNA, the CDR3 is TGTGCCATCAGTGAGTCAGGGCTATCCGGGGAGTACTTC. It is translated as CAISESGLSGEYF.

The genes are TRBV10-1 and TRBJ2-1; D is unclear. V was trimmed by 2 bases and J by 4 bases, leaving 6 bases between them. Germline V gene lookup returns CDR1 WNHNN and CDR2 SYGVQD (reference sequence). This CDR3 spans 13 amino acids. This CDR3 is CASSETVYNEQFF. The CDR3 DNA reads TGCGCCAGCAGTGAGACAGTTTACAATGAGCAGTTCTTC.

The chain combines TRBV18 with TRBJ1-2; the match to TRBD1 covers 7 bases. Looked up from germline, CDR1 is KGHSH and CDR2 is LQKENI. The CDR3 contains 15 residues. Unmatched junction bases numbered 10, after V lost 5 bases and J lost 4 bases. The chain's CDR3 is CASSIGGQDIYGYTF. In nucleotides, the CDR3 is TGTGCCAGCTCAATAGGCGGACAGGACATCTATGGCTACACCTTC.

The chain recombines TRBV19 with TRBJ2-2, with D tentatively TRBD1 (8 bases). The CDR3 sequence is 15 residues long. V was trimmed by 6 bases and J by 2 bases, leaving 13 bases between them. Germline assignment: CDR1 LNHDA and CDR2 SQIVND (reference sequence). CDR3: CASRAGTGNTGELFF. As DNA, the CDR3 is TGTGCCAGTAGAGCGGGGACAGGCAACACCGGGGAGCTGTTTTTT.

This clone showed up just a few times. At one boundary the junction diverges from the germline segment, which might be a read error. This rearrangement joins TRBV19 to TRBJ1-1; no firm D call. Looked up from germline, CDR1 is LNHDA and CDR2 is SQIVND (reference sequence). The CDR3 covers 12 residues. CDR3: CASTTTNIEAFF. DNA of the CDR3: TGTGCCAGTACCACAACGAACATTGAAGCTTTCTTT.

The rearrangement links TRBV3-1 (or the pseudogene TRBV3-2) to TRBJ1-2, with 9 bases that match TRBD1. V trimming: 4 bases; J trimming: 4 bases; junction bases outside the gene matches: 4. The CDR3 has 14 amino acids. From germline, CDR1 is LGHDT and CDR2 YNNKEL (reference sequence). The CDR3 coding sequence is TGTGCCAGCAGCCGACAGGGGGGGGCCTATGGCTACACCTTC. Protein: CASSRQGGAYGYTF.

The table lists this clone with a count of one. The V call is TRBV19, the J call TRBJ2-3; maybe TRBD1 (6 bases). From germline, CDR1 is LNHDA and CDR2 SQIVND (reference sequence). CDR3 length: 16 amino acids. Deletions cut 5 bases from V and 2 bases from J, with 17 bases between. Here the CDR3 DNA reads TGTGCCAGTAGTTCTCCCCGGGACATGCACACAGATACGCAGTATTTT. It is translated as CASSSPRDMHTDTQYF.

The chain has TRBV2 and TRBJ1-1, with D perhaps matching TRBD1 (6 bases). The CDR3 consists of 13 residues. V lost 6 bases and J 8 bases, leaving 16 bases between the germline ends. Germline values: CDR1 SNHLY, CDR2 FYNNEI. CDR3 loop: CASRTEGGTEAFF. CDR3 DNA sequence: TGTGCCAGCAGGACTGAGGGGGGGACAGAAGCTTTCTTT.

V usage is TRBV27 and J usage is TRBJ2-7; TRBD1 matches 9 bases. Unmatched junction bases numbered 8, after V lost 8 bases and J lost 12 bases. CDR1 MNHEY and CDR2 SMNVEV come from the germline V gene (reference sequence). The CDR3 has 11 residues. CDR3 nucleotides: TGTGCCAGCCACACGACAGGGGGGATGTACTTC. Translation gives CASHTTGGMYF.

The chain couples TRBV6-6 to TRBJ1-1, with 10 bases that match TRBD1. The germline V gene encodes CDR1 MNHNY and CDR2 SVGAGI (reference sequence). The CDR3 is 15 amino acids. The J segment lost 3 bases and the V segment lost 5 bases, leaving 6 bases of the junction unmatched. The CDR3 nucleotides read TGTGCCAGCAGTGCCCGACAGGGGGCACACACTGAAGCTTTCTTT. Amino acid sequence: CASSARQGAHTEAFF.

The chain joins TRBV5-8 to TRBJ2-7, with D hard to call. The germline V gene has CDR1 SGHTS and CDR2 YDEGEE. The CDR3 consists of 11 residues. V lost 4 bases and J lost 3, with 5 bases in between. The CDR3 bases are TGTGCCAGCAGCGTTAACTACGAGCAGTACTTC. The encoded protein is CASSVNYEQYF.

J is TRBJ2-5 and V is TRBV5-1; D might be TRBD2 (7 bases). Trimming cost V 2 bases and J 1 base, with 12 bases left between them. Germline CDR1 is SGHRS and CDR2 is YFSETQ. The CDR3 extends over 15 amino acids. The CDR3 region is CASSFGGGGQETQYF. The CDR3 region has the DNA TGCGCCAGCAGCTTCGGGGGAGGGGGCCAAGAGACCCAGTACTTC.

CDR3: CASSPAQGARGYTF. The CDR3 DNA is TGTGCCAGCAGCCCAGCACAGGGGGCGCGAGGCTACACCTTC. This chain links TRBV11-2 with TRBJ1-2; 9 bases are a match to TRBD1. Germline V gene lookup returns CDR1 SGHAT and CDR2 FQNNGV. V lost 5 bases, J lost 8 bases, and 9 bases stayed unmatched. This CDR3 has 14 amino acids.

The CDR3 spells CASSGEGYTF. As DNA, the CDR3 is TGTGCCAGCTCAGGTGAAGGCTACACCTTC. J is TRBJ1-2 and V is TRBV25-1; D ambiguous. The CDR3 consists of 10 residues. V was clipped by 8 bases and J by 8 bases, with 9 bases between them. The germline CDR1 and CDR2 sequences are MGHDK and SYGVNS.